This T cell receptor beta chain was identified in a study of cytomegalovirus exposure and HLA in healthy donors. Study details: The same platform as the approximately 670 first-cohort repertoires was used for the 95 to 150 validation repertoires, a later analysis reported. Study observations and caveats: The study found most TCR sequences rare, yet found some public TCRs in many donors. Among TCR beta chains, those listed as cytomegalovirus-associated numbered about 160.

V shed 5 bases and J shed 4 bases, with 11 bases lying between them. The CDR3 runs 14 residues. CDR1 is MNHEY, CDR2 SVGAGI, per germline. This clone was counted only a few times. Antigen unknown. Generated by immunoSEQ multiplex PCR, the TCRdb table keeps only in-frame clones and is missing some. This sample has a few hundred thousand clones, with roughly 87% found just once. Material for sequencing was PBMCs. The J gene is TRBJ2-2, the V gene TRBV6-5; no reliable D call. The receptor's source is a young man in good health and CMV-seronegative. The CDR3 bases are TGTGCCAGCAGTCCCAGGTTGTCCACCGGGGAGCTGTTTTTT. Protein product: CASSPRLSTGELFF.